This section outlines one T cell receptor (beta chain) sequence together with its context. Its cognate antigen is unknown. This sample is drawn from a study of a mutant IDH1 vaccine in newly diagnosed glioma. Whole-study context: Patients received eight vaccinations in weeks 1, 3, 5, 7, 11, 15, 19, 23. Study results and limitations: Patients mounted vaccine-induced immune responses in 90% to 95% of cases.

Described time point: week 11, during vaccination. What each vaccine dose contained was 300 ug of mutant IDH1 20-mer peptide, accompanied by topical imiquimod. Tumors from donors were new WHO grade 3 or 4 IDH1-mutant astrocytomas with ATRX loss. The data were produced by immunoSEQ multiplex PCR, yet TCRdb's version contains in-frame clones alone and is incomplete. The sample consists of about 64,000 clones, about 81% of them appearing once. With 1 base removed from V and 1 base from J, the gap between germline ends came to 5 bases. Germline CDR1 SEHNR, CDR2 FQNEAQ (reference sequence). This CDR3 region has 13 residues.

The TCR was taken from a woman between 50 and 59 years old with glioma. The genes are TRBV7-9 and TRBJ2-7; D gene uncertain. The sequencing here drew on PBMCs, taken from a glioma patient whose treatment included an IDH1 peptide vaccine. The CDR3 sequence is CASSLVSSYEQYF. CDR3 bases: TGTGCCAGCAGCTTAGTGAGTTCCTACGAGCAGTACTTC.